This entry lists 19 T cell receptor beta chains sequenced from one sample in a study of T cell repertoires in cytomegalovirus infection. TCRdb reanalysed the reads using MiXCR and keeps one entry per CDR3 protein. The data contain 200,000 to 250,000 distinct CDR3 sequences, 5% to 8.5% of them singletons. The specimen sequenced was PBMCs. These TCRs come from a human donor in good health (CMV status not recorded). Some clones in this sample may be carry-over from other donors' samples.

The V gene is TRBV6-4, the J gene TRBJ1-6, with a weak D call TRBD1 (5 bases). This CDR3 is 14 amino acids long. V shed 6 bases and J shed 7 bases, with 13 bases lying between them. Germline CDR1 is MRHNA and CDR2 is SNTAGT. Written as DNA, the CDR3 is TGTGCCAGCAGGGGGGGGACGGACAATTCACCCCTCCACTTT. It translates to CASRGGTDNSPLHF.

This clonotype was found a few times. The chain couples TRBV5-1 to TRBJ1-1; D might be TRBD1 (6 bases). V gave up 4 bases and J gave up 4 bases, with 17 bases separating them. The CDR3 is 15 amino acids. The V gene's germline CDR1 is SGHRS and CDR2 YFSETQ. The CDR3 nucleotides read TGCGCCAGCAGCGACTGGGGGCCGGGGAGCACTGAAGCTTTCTTT. This translates into CASSDWGPGSTEAFF.

At least ten counts were recorded for this clonotype. The DNA for the CDR3 is TGCGCCAGCAGCTTGGCCGGGACAGTAATTAATGAAAAACTGTTTTTT. This encodes CASSLAGTVINEKLFF. This chain links TRBV5-1 with TRBJ1-4, with 7 bases identical to TRBD1. Germline V gives CDR1 SGHRS, CDR2 YFSETQ. After removal of 0 bases from V and 4 bases from J, the junction contained 6 bases not matched to a gene. The length of the CDR3 is 16 residues. Supplemented by reference TRBV5-1 and TRBJ1-4, the full variable domain reads KAGVTQTPRYLIKTRGQQVTLSCSPISGHRSVSWYQQTPGQGLQFLFEYFSETQRNKGNFPGRFSGRQFSNSRSEMNVSTLELGDSALYLCASSLAGTVINEKLFFGSGTQLSVL.

This clonotype was detected many times. The chain is built from TRBV2 and TRBJ1-6, with D tentatively TRBD1 (6 bases). Germline CDR1 is SNHLY and CDR2 is FYNNEI. The V end lost 2 bases, the J end lost 8 bases, and 13 bases lay between the germline ends. The CDR3 is 15 amino acids. The CDR3 coding sequence is TGTGCCAGCAGTGAACAGGGGCGCGTCCATTCACCCCTCCACTTT. Protein: CASSEQGRVHSPLHF.

This clonotype has at least ten counts. The V gene is TRBV6-2 or TRBV6-3, the J gene TRBJ1-5; D unclear. Germline lookup yields CDR1 MNHEY and CDR2 SVGEGT. The CDR3 totals 12 residues. Trimming cost V 5 bases and J 6 bases, with 8 bases left between them. The CDR3 loop is CASSPQTQPQHF. The DNA of the CDR3 is TGTGCCAGCAGTCCCCAGACTCAGCCCCAGCATTTT.

This clonotype was seen ten or more times. The chain recombines TRBV12-3 or TRBV12-4 with TRBJ1-1; D is unclear. Trimming pared 3 bases from V and 0 bases from J, leaving 14 bases between. The CDR3 has 16 amino acids. CDR3 protein: CASSFGRRVMNTEAFF. CDR3 DNA sequence: TGTGCCAGCAGTTTCGGTCGGAGGGTCATGAACACTGAAGCTTTCTTT.

In its sample, this clonotype was seen many times. The rearrangement uses TRBV28 and TRBJ1-5; D gene unclear. CDR1 is MDHEN, CDR2 SYDVKM, per germline. The CDR3 spans 14 residues. With 2 bases removed from V and 1 base from J, the gap between germline ends came to 6 bases. CDR3 residues: CASSLEQSNQPQHF. Here the CDR3 DNA reads TGTGCCAGCAGTTTAGAGCAGAGCAATCAGCCCCAGCATTTT.

This chain connects TRBV29-1 to TRBJ2-1; TRBD1 matches at 7 bases. Looked up from germline, CDR1 is SQVTM and CDR2 is ANQGSEA. J gave up 4 bases and V 4 bases, and 10 bases lay outside the gene matches. The CDR3 has 15 residues. As DNA, the CDR3 is TGCAGCGTTGGGCCGACAGGGCCCCGGTACAATGAGCAGTTCTTC. Protein: CSVGPTGPRYNEQFF.

This clonotype has ten or more counts. The rearrangement joins TRBV5-1 to TRBJ2-7; 11 bases are a match to TRBD1. V lost 4 bases to trimming and J lost 4 bases; unmatched junction nucleotides: 22. In germline, CDR1 is SGHRS, CDR2 YFSETQ. The CDR3 totals 20 residues. CDR3 in amino acids: CASSLWGQGDRTTRRYEQYF. CDR3 DNA: TGCGCCAGCAGCCTATGGGGACAGGGGGACCGTACAACGAGGAGATACGAGCAGTACTTC.

This clonotype appeared a single time. Given a much more abundant clone one base away, this may be a read error. The rearrangement joins TRBV20-1 to TRBJ2-3; D could derive from TRBD1 or TRBD2 (5 bases each). There are 13 residues in the CDR3. The V gene's germline CDR1 is DFQATT and CDR2 SNEGSKA (reference sequence). Here the CDR3 reads CSAHEGTTNTQYF. The CDR3 DNA is TGCAGTGCCCATGAGGGGACCACAAATACGCAGTATTTT.

This rearrangement joins TRBV28 to TRBJ2-5, with D perhaps TRBD2 (6 bases). The V gene lost 6 bases and the J gene lost 4 bases, with 15 bases spanning the gap. This CDR3 is 14 amino acids long. Per germline, CDR1 MDHEN and CDR2 SYDVKM. CDR3 region: CASSQAGLLETQYF. The CDR3 DNA reads TGTGCCAGCAGCCAGGCGGGGTTATTAGAGACCCAGTACTTC.

This clonotype was seen repeatedly, ten times or more. This sequence joins TRBV7-9 and TRBJ2-5, with D tentatively TRBD1 (6 bases). Trimming shortened V by 5 bases and J by 2 bases, and 15 bases separated the two germline ends. This CDR3 contains 15 residues. Germline-derived CDR1 and CDR2 are SEHNR and FQNEAQ (reference sequence). The CDR3 nucleotides are TGTGCCAGCAGCCCCAGAGGGGGATTACAAGAGACCCAGTACTTC. Encoded protein: CASSPRGGLQETQYF.

This clonotype came up many times. The chain carries TRBV7-2 and TRBJ2-7; D ambiguous. From germline, CDR1 is SGHTA and CDR2 FQGNSA. The CDR3 extends over 14 amino acids. V was pared by 5 bases and J by 0 bases, with 11 bases between. CDR3 DNA sequence: TGTGCCAGCAGCCAATACTCCCCCTCCTACGAGCAGTACTTC. Its protein product is CASSQYSPSYEQYF.

This clonotype was detected ten times or more. The rearrangement joins TRBV7-8 to TRBJ2-5; 9 nucleotides agree with TRBD1. Germline assignment: CDR1 SGHVS and CDR2 FQNEAQ. J gave up 4 bases and V 5 bases, and 8 bases lay outside the gene matches. The CDR3 spans 15 residues. DNA of the CDR3: TGTGCCAGCAGCCCTTACTCGGACAGGGGAGAGACCCAGTACTTC. It is translated as CASSPYSDRGETQYF.

Many counts were recorded for this clonotype. The V gene is TRBV4-3, the J gene TRBJ1-5; no clear D gene. Germline loops: CDR1 LGHNA, CDR2 YSLEER. This CDR3 region has 15 residues. The V end lost 0 bases, the J end lost 2 bases, and 8 bases lay between the germline ends. The CDR3 loop reads CASSQDPRGNQPQHF. CDR3 in DNA: TGCGCCAGCAGCCAAGACCCAAGGGGCAATCAGCCCCAGCATTTT.

This clonotype was detected only a few times. This chain joins TRBV7-7 and TRBJ2-5; TRBD2 agrees at 7 bases. The V gene end was trimmed by 5 bases and the J gene end by 1 base; junction bases not matched to a gene: 7. The CDR3 consists of 15 residues. Germline CDR1 reads SSHAT; CDR2 reads FNYEAQ (reference sequence). The CDR3, as DNA: TGTGCCAGCAGCGCGGGACTAACAACCCAAGAGACCCAGTACTTC. Protein sequence: CASSAGLTTQETQYF. The full variable domain, in which reference TRBV7-7 and TRBJ2-5 provide the parts outside the CDR3, is GAGVSQSPRYKVTKRGQDVTLRCDPISSHATLYWYQQALGQGPEFLTYFNYEAQPDKSGLPSDRFSAERPEGSISTLTIQRTEQRDSAMYRCASSAGLTTQETQYFGPGTRLLVL.

This clonotype was recorded at least ten times. The V and J genes are TRBV4-3 and TRBJ2-3, with 7 bases fitting TRBD1. J lost 3 bases, V lost 3 bases, and 3 bases had no gene match. Germline CDR1 LGHNA, CDR2 YSLEER. The CDR3 loop spans 14 amino acids. The CDR3 here is CASSQSTGTDTQYF. The CDR3 DNA is TGCGCCAGCAGCCAGTCGACAGGGACAGATACGCAGTATTTT.

This clonotype has a count of ten or more. The chain employs TRBV15 and TRBJ2-3; D gene uncertain. The germline CDR1 and CDR2 sequences are LNHNV and YYDKDF (reference sequence). Trimming left V 5 bases short and J 2 bases short, with 11 bases between. The CDR3 has 14 residues. DNA of the CDR3: TGTGCCACCAGCCCGGGCTCCCCCACAGATACGCAGTATTTT. Amino acid sequence: CATSPGSPTDTQYF.

This clonotype has at least ten counts. The genes are TRBV6-6 and TRBJ1-2, with 7 bases matching TRBD1. Germline V lookup: CDR1 MNHNY, CDR2 SVGAGI (reference sequence). CDR3 length equals 13 residues. V was pared by 4 bases and J by 7 bases, with 6 bases of the junction left unmatched. CDR3 loop: CASSSGQPLGYTF. The CDR3 coding sequence is TGTGCCAGCAGTTCGGGACAGCCGCTTGGCTACACCTTC.